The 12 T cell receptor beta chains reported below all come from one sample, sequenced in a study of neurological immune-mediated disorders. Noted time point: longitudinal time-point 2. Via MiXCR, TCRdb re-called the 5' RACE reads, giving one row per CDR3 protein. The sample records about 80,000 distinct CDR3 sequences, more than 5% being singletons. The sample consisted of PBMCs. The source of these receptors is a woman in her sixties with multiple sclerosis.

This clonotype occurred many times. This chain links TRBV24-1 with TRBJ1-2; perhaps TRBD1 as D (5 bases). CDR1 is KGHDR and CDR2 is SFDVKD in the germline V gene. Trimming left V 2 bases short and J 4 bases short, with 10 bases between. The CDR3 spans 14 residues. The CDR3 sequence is CATSDSGRVYGYTF. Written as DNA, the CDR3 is TGTGCCACCAGTGATTCGGGACGGGTCTATGGCTACACCTTC.

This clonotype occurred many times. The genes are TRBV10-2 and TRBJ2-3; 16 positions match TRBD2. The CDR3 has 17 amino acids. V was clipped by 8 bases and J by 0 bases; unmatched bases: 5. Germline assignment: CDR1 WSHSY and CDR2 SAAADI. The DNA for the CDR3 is TGCGCCAGCGTGGGACTAGCGGGGGGGGTTAGCACAGATACGCAGTATTTT. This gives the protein CASVGLAGGVSTDTQYF.

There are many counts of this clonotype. CDR3 in DNA: TGTGCCAGCAGCTTAGAAGGCAGGGGGCCTAATGAAAAACTGTTTTTT. This gives the protein CASSLEGRGPNEKLFF. The V gene is TRBV7-9, the J gene TRBJ1-4; 8 nucleotides align to TRBD1. Germline-derived CDR1 and CDR2 are SEHNR and FQNEAQ (reference sequence). Trimming at V came to 1 base and at J to 3 bases, leaving 4 bases not matched to a gene. This CDR3 is built from 16 residues.

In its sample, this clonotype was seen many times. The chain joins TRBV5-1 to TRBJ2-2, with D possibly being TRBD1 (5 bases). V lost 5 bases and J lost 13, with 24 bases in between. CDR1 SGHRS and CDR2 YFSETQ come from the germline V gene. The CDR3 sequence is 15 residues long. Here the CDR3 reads CASSLGARAGVGLFF. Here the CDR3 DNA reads TGCGCCAGCAGTCTTGGAGCCAGGGCTGGAGTGGGGCTGTTTTTT.

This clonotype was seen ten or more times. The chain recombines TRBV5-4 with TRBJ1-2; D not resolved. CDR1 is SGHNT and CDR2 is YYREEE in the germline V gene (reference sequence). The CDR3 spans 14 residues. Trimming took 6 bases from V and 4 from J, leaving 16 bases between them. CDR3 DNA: TGTGCCAGCAAGACCTTGGTGGCCTCCTATGGCTACACCTTC. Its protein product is CASKTLVASYGYTF.

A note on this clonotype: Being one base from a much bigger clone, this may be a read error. The CDR3 DNA follows: TGTGCCAGCAGTTTTCAGGGGGACTGGACTGAAGCTTTCTTT. Encoded protein: CASSFQGDWTEAFF. This chain links TRBV27 with TRBJ1-1, with 7 bases lining up with TRBD1. This CDR3 spans 14 amino acids. Germline lookup yields CDR1 MNHEY and CDR2 SMNVEV (reference sequence). With V trimmed by 3 bases and J by 5 bases, 6 bases remained unmatched.

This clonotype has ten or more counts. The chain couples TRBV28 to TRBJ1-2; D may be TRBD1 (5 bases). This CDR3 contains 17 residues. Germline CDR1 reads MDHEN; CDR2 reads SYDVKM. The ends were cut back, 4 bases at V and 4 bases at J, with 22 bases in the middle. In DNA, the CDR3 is TGTGCCAGCAGTTCCGAACAGGCCGCAATAAAGATCTATGGCTACACCTTC. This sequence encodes CASSSEQAAIKIYGYTF.

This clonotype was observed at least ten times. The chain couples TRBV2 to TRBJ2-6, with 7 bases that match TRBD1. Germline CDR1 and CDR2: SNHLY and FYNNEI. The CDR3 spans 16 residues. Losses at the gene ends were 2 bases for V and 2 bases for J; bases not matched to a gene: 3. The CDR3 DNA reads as TGTGCCAGCAGTGAATTAGGGGGCGCTGGGGCCAACGTCCTGACTTTC. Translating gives CASSELGGAGANVLTF.

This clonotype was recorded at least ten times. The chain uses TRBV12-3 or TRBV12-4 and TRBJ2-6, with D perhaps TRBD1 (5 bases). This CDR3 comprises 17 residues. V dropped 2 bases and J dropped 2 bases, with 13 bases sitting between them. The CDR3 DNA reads TGTGCCAGCAGTTTAACCCACGGACAAGCTGGGGCCAACGTCCTGACTTTC. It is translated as CASSLTHGQAGANVLTF.

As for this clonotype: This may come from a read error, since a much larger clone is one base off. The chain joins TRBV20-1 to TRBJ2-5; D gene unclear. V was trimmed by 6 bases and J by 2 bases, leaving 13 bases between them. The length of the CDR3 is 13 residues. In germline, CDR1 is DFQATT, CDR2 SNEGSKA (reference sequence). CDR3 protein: CSAPRIPQETQYF. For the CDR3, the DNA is TGCAGTGCCCCGAGGATACCGCAAGAGACCCAGTACTTC.

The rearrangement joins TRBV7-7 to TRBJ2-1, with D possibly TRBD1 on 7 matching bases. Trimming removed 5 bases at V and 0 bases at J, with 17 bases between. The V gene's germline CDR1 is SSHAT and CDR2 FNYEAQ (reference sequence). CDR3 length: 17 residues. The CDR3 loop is CASSPGGSRGSYNEQFF. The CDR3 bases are TGTGCCAGCAGCCCAGGGGGGAGCCGGGGCTCCTACAATGAGCAGTTCTTC.

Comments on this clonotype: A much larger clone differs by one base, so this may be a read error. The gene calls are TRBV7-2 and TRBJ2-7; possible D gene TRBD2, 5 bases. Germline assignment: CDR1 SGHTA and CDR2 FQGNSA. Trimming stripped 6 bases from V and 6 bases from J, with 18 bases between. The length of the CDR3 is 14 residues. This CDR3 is CASRFTASGGEQYF. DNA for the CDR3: TGTGCCAGCAGATTTACGGCGAGTGGAGGCGAGCAGTACTTC. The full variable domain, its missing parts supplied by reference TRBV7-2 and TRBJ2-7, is GAGVSQSPSNKVTEKGKDVELRCDPISGHTALYWYRQSLGQGLEFLIYFQGNSAPDKSGLPSDRFSAERTGGSVSTLTIQRTQQEDSAVYLCASRFTASGGEQYFGPGTRLTVT.